The 20 T cell receptor beta chains below were found in one sample sequenced in a study of blood T cell repertoires in COVID-19. Assay: immunoSEQ multiplex PCR; the TCRdb copy retains only in-frame clones and omits some. The repertoire consists of 68,000 or so clones, with roughly 80% occurring once and the leading ten covering roughly a quarter. The specimen was peripheral blood. These receptors were collected from a human donor in a cohort sampled during active COVID-19.

The rearrangement uses TRBV30 and TRBJ1-3; D uncertain. Germline V gene data show CDR1 as GTSNPN and CDR2 as SVGIG (reference sequence). Trimming left V 3 bases short and J 4 bases short, with 7 bases between. The CDR3 is made up of 12 amino acids. CDR3 amino acids: CAWRTGGNTIYF. The CDR3 coding sequence is TGTGCCTGGAGGACGGGGGGAAACACCATATATTTT.

The chain combines TRBV15 with TRBJ1-2; D remains ambiguous. The CDR3 consists of 14 residues. Germline V gene data show CDR1 as LNHNV and CDR2 as YYDKDF (reference sequence). V was cut by 0 bases and J by 7 bases, with 12 bases left in between. CDR3 sequence: CATSRDLNTVGYTF. Here the CDR3 DNA reads TGTGCCACCAGCAGAGATCTGAACACAGTTGGCTACACCTTC.

The genes are TRBV11-2 and TRBJ2-2, with 12 nucleotides matching TRBD2. The V gene end was trimmed by 6 bases and the J gene end by 6 bases; junction bases not matched to a gene: 5. Germline values: CDR1 SGHAT, CDR2 FQNNGV. This CDR3 comprises 15 residues. CDR3 nucleotide sequence: TGTGCCAGCAGGACTAGCGGGAGTTCTGCCGGGGAGCTGTTTTTT. As protein: CASRTSGSSAGELFF.

This clone turned up a few times. The V call is TRBV2, the J call TRBJ2-7; D is ambiguous. CDR1 is SNHLY, CDR2 FYNNEI, per germline. The CDR3 length is 13 residues. V dropped 8 bases and J dropped 3 bases, with 14 bases sitting between them. CDR3 in amino acids: CASENLPSYEQYF. The CDR3 DNA sequence: TGTGCCAGCGAGAATCTACCTAGCTACGAGCAGTACTTC.

CDR3 in DNA: TGTGCCACCGCGGGACCCAGCGTAGATACGCAGTATTTT. Translating gives CATAGPSVDTQYF. The rearrangement links TRBV10-3 to TRBJ2-3; possible D gene TRBD2, 6 bases. Germline V gives CDR1 ENHRY, CDR2 SYGVKD. With 10 bases removed from V and 5 bases from J, the gap between germline ends came to 16 bases. CDR3 length: 13 amino acids.

This clone was seen a single time. V gene TRBV11-3 combines with J gene TRBJ2-7, with TRBD2 as a possible D gene (6 bases). Germline loops: CDR1 SGHNT, CDR2 YENEEA. V lost 3 bases, J lost 6 bases, and 12 bases lay in between. The CDR3 covers 13 residues. This CDR3 reads CASSFVSGGEQYF. For the CDR3, the DNA is TGTGCCAGCAGCTTCGTATCCGGGGGCGAGCAGTACTTC. The full variable domain, completed using reference TRBV11-3 and TRBJ2-7, is EAGVVQSPRYKIIEKKQPVAFWCNPISGHNTLYWYLQNLGQGPELLIRYENEEAVDDSQLPKDRFSAERLKGVDSTLKIQPAELGDSAVYLCASSFVSGGEQYFGPGTRLTVT.

As concerns this clone: At one end, the junction sequence differs from germline, possibly due to a read error. J is TRBJ2-6 and V is TRBV28; no clear D gene. CDR1 is MDHEN and CDR2 is SYDVKM in the germline V gene. The CDR3 spans 14 residues. The CDR3, as DNA: TGTGCCAGCTCACCCACTTCTGAGGCCAACGTCCTGACTTTC. Protein sequence: CASSPTSEANVLTF.

The chain uses TRBV7-2 and TRBJ2-5; possible D gene TRBD1, 5 bases. V was shortened by 6 bases and J by 3 bases, with 11 bases between the two germline ends. CDR1 and CDR2 (germline): SGHTA, FQGNSA. The CDR3 is made up of 13 amino acids. In DNA form, the CDR3 reads TGTGCCAGCAGGGGGCTTGAGGAAGAGACCCAGTACTTC. Translated: CASRGLEEETQYF.

The V gene is TRBV7-2, the J gene TRBJ2-3; 8 bases line up with TRBD1. The CDR3 covers 16 residues. With V trimmed by 5 bases and J by 1 base, 8 bases remained unmatched. CDR1 and CDR2 from the germline V gene are SGHTA and FQGNSA. The CDR3 nucleotides read TGTGCCAGCAGCAGCCGAAAGGGACAGGGCACAGATACGCAGTATTTT. It encodes CASSSRKGQGTDTQYF.

The chain uses TRBV19 and TRBJ2-5; possible D gene TRBD1, 5 bases. The CDR3 sequence is 13 residues long. The germline V and J ends were trimmed by 8 bases and 4 bases, with 14 bases remaining between them. The germline gives CDR1 LNHDA, CDR2 SQIVND (reference sequence). CDR3 sequence reads: CASHQPGRETQYF. As DNA, the CDR3 is TGTGCCAGTCACCAGCCAGGGCGAGAGACCCAGTACTTC.

The rearrangement uses TRBV20-1 and TRBJ1-4; D perhaps matches TRBD1 (5 bases). The CDR3 totals 11 residues. The germline CDR1 and CDR2 sequences are DFQATT and SNEGSKA (reference sequence). CDR3 DNA sequence: TGCACAGTCAGGGTCAATGAAAAACTGTTTTTT. It translates to CTVRVNEKLFF.

This clone was seen once. The chain recombines TRBV29-1 with TRBJ1-4, with 10 bases that match TRBD1. The trim removed 7 bases at V and 0 bases at J, leaving 5 bases unmatched. Germline CDR1 is SQVTM and CDR2 is ANQGSEA. The CDR3 is made up of 15 amino acids. The CDR3 here is CSARQGAATNEKLFF. CDR3 in DNA: TGCAGCGCCAGACAGGGGGCGGCAACTAATGAAAAACTGTTTTTT.

The chain employs TRBV24-1 and TRBJ2-7; tentatively, D is TRBD2 (6 bases). CDR3 length: 12 residues. V was trimmed by 3 bases and J by 9 bases, leaving 11 bases between them. Per germline, CDR1 KGHDR and CDR2 SFDVKD. The CDR3 sequence: CATSDGGYRQYF. The CDR3 DNA is TGTGCCACCAGTGATGGGGGGTATCGGCAGTACTTC.

A few counts support this clone. The chain joins TRBV7-2 to TRBJ2-5; D call uncertain. Germline assignment: CDR1 SGHTA and CDR2 FQGNSA. Trimming pared 1 base from V and 5 bases from J, leaving 8 bases between. The CDR3 runs 13 residues. The CDR3 spells CASSLGEAETQYF. CDR3 bases: TGTGCCAGCAGCTTAGGCGAGGCGGAGACCCAGTACTTC.

The chain couples TRBV5-8 to TRBJ2-5; 7 positions agree with TRBD2. Germline V CDR1 and CDR2: SGHTS, YDEGEE. This CDR3 has 15 amino acids. V dropped 0 bases and J dropped 4; count of bases not matched to a gene: 6. In DNA, the CDR3 is TGTGCCAGCAGCTTGGATGGACTAGGTGGAGAGACCCAGTACTTC. Translated: CASSLDGLGGETQYF.

The rearrangement uses TRBV5-8 and TRBJ2-2; the D gene is possibly TRBD1 (6 bases). The V end lost 0 bases, the J end lost 2 bases, and 11 bases lay between the germline ends. This CDR3 spans 16 amino acids. The V gene's germline CDR1 is SGHTS and CDR2 YDEGEE. CDR3 nucleotides: TGTGCCAGCAGCTTGGTACGGGACACCAACACCGGGGAGCTGTTTTTT. Its translation is CASSLVRDTNTGELFF.

The J gene is TRBJ2-5, the V gene TRBV5-8; TRBD2 matches at 9 bases. The CDR3 sequence is 13 residues long. V lost 5 bases, J lost 1 base, and 0 bases stayed unmatched. CDR1 SGHTS and CDR2 YDEGEE come from the germline V gene. CDR3 bases: TGTGCCAGCAGGACTAGCGGCCAAGAGACCCAGTACTTC. Amino acids: CASRTSGQETQYF.

The V gene is TRBV29-1, the J gene TRBJ2-3; no definite D call. The CDR3 runs to 13 residues. Trimming shortened V by 3 bases and J by 6 bases, and 13 bases separated the two germline ends. In germline, CDR1 is SQVTM, CDR2 ANQGSEA. The CDR3 DNA is TGCAGCGTTGATCCCCCGTTATCGGATACGCAGTATTTT. Protein: CSVDPPLSDTQYF.

The chain links TRBV5-1 to TRBJ2-1; 9 bases agree with TRBD1. Per the germline V gene, CDR1 is SGHRS and CDR2 is YFSETQ. V trimming: 4 bases; J trimming: 1 base; junction bases outside the gene matches: 3. The CDR3 runs 15 residues. Here the CDR3 DNA reads TGCGCCAGCAGCCCGGGACAGGGTTCCTACAATGAGCAGTTCTTC. Its translation is CASSPGQGSYNEQFF. Drawing the rest from reference TRBV5-1 and TRBJ2-1, the complete variable domain is KAGVTQTPRYLIKTRGQQVTLSCSPISGHRSVSWYQQTPGQGLQFLFEYFSETQRNKGNFPGRFSGRQFSNSRSEMNVSTLELGDSALYLCASSPGQGSYNEQFFGPGTRLTVL.

This clone appeared a few times. The chain is built from TRBV5-4 and TRBJ1-2; 7 nucleotides line up with TRBD1. This CDR3 is 14 amino acids long. Germline lookup yields CDR1 SGHNT and CDR2 YYREEE (reference sequence). V shed 5 bases, J shed 5 bases, and the junction held 9 bases outside the gene matches. The CDR3 spells CASSGRGRGYGYTF. DNA of the CDR3: TGTGCCAGCAGTGGTCGTGGCAGGGGGTATGGCTACACCTTC.